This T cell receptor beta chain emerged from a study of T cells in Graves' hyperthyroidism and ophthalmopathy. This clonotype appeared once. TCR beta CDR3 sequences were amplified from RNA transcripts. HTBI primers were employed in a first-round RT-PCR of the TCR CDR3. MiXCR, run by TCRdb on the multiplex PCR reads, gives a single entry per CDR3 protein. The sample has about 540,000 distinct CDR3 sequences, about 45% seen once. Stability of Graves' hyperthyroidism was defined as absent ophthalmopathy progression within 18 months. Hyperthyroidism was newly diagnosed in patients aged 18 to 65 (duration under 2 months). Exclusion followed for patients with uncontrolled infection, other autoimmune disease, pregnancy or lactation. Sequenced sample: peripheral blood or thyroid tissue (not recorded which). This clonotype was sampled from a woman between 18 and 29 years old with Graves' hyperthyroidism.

CDR3 region: CSPGNGQPQHF. The CDR3 region has the DNA TGCAGCCCAGGGAATGGCCAGCCCCAGCATTTT. V gene TRBV29-1 combines with J gene TRBJ1-5; perhaps TRBD1 as D (5 bases). CDR3 length: 11 residues. Germline V CDR1 and CDR2: SQVTM, ANQGSEA. Between the trimmed V and J ends, which lost 8 bases and 7 bases, there was a span of 12 bases.